A selection of T cell receptor beta chains follows, all from one sample in a study of vaccination and CD4 T cells after COVID-19. These receptors have no known antigen. TCRdb reprocessed the PCR reads with MiXCR, giving one entry per CDR3 protein. Of tens of thousands of distinct CDR3 sequences in the sample, about 35% were seen once. Sequences were derived from CD4+ T cells from blood, cultured in vitro, sampled about 7 months after SARS-CoV-2 vaccination. These receptors were obtained from a human donor who had recovered from COVID-19. Each CDR3 is given with its conserved first and last residue. The D gene is left open where the match is weak. Clone size is not always given. Where it is, it says once, few, many or a class for expanded clones.

D gene	V gene	J gene	clone size	CDR3 DNA	CDR3 protein
NA	TRBV11-2	TRBJ2-1	NA	TGTGCCAGCAGCTTCGGACGCTCTTCGAGGGCCTACAATGAGCAGTTCTTC	CASSFGRSSRAYNEQFF
NA	TRBV2	TRBJ1-2	NA	TGTGCCAGCACTCCCTTAGTTGCTTCGGGCTACACCTTC	CASTPLVASGYTF
NA	TRBV28	TRBJ2-7	NA	TGTGCCAGCAGTTCATATACAGGGAATGGCTACGAGCAGTACTTC	CASSSYTGNGYEQYF
TRBD1	TRBV19	TRBJ1-2	few	TGTGCCAGTAGTACAACGGGACAGGGCCTCTATGGCTACACCTTC	CASSTTGQGLYGYTF
TRBD1	TRBV18	TRBJ2-5	NA	TGTGCCAGCTCTCTCGGGACAGATCAAGAGACCCAGTACTTC	CASSLGTDQETQYF
NA	TRBV28	TRBJ1-5	few	TGTGCCAGCAGTTTGAATAATCAGCCCCAGCATTTT	CASSLNNQPQHF
NA	TRBV27	TRBJ2-5	few	TGTGCCAGCAGTCCTACCCCGCAGGGCTGGGAGACCCAGTACTTC	CASSPTPQGWETQYF
NA	TRBV5-1	TRBJ2-5	once	TGCGCCAGCAGCAGGACGAGTGGCCAAGAGACCCAGTACTTC	CASSRTSGQETQYF
NA	TRBV27	TRBJ1-5	few	TGTGCCAGCAGTTTATTCGGGACAAGCTATCAGCCCCAGCATTTT	CASSLFGTSYQPQHF
TRBD1	TRBV6-1	TRBJ2-7	NA	TGTGCCAGCAGTAGGGGACAGGAGATATACGAGCAGTACTTC	CASSRGQEIYEQYF
TRBD1	TRBV27	TRBJ2-7	NA	TGTGCCAGCAGTTTGCAACCGGGACAGAACTACGAGCAGTACTTC	CASSLQPGQNYEQYF
TRBD2	TRBV27	TRBJ2-1	few	TGTGCCAGCAGCGCCGGGACTAGCGGGAGATACAATGAGCAGTTCTTC	CASSAGTSGRYNEQFF
TRBD2	TRBV6-5	TRBJ2-6	NA	TGTGCCAGCAGTTACTCGATCCCCCGGGCTCGGACTAGCAATCACTTTGGGGCCAACGTCCTGACTTTC	CASSYSIPRARTSNHFGANVLTF
TRBD2	TRBV6-1	TRBJ2-5	few	TGTGCCAGCAGTCAAGGACTAGCGGGAGTCGGGACCCAGTACTTC	CASSQGLAGVGTQYF
TRBD1	TRBV28	TRBJ1-2	NA	TGTGCCAGCAGTCCGACAGGGGTAGAGGGCTATGGCTACACCTTC	CASSPTGVEGYGYTF
NA	TRBV28	TRBJ1-6	NA	TGTGCCAGCAGTTTGACCAGGGAACACTCACCCCTCCACTTT	CASSLTREHSPLHF
TRBD2	TRBV23-1	TRBJ2-1	NA	TGCGCCAGCAGTCTGCGGCGGGGGAAGAACTACAATGAGCAGTTCTTC	CASSLRRGKNYNEQFF
NA	TRBV19	TRBJ1-5	NA	TGTGCCACCGGCCGGGGGGGAAGCAATCAGCCCCAGCATTTT	CATGRGGSNQPQHF
TRBD1	TRBV6-1	TRBJ1-6	few	TGTGCCAGCAGTCGACAGGGCCGGGGGAATTCACCCCTCCACTTT	CASSRQGRGNSPLHF
NA	TRBV7-6	TRBJ2-3	NA	TGTGCCAGCAGCCCGACAGTTGCTAGCACAGATACGCAGTATTTT	CASSPTVASTDTQYF
TRBD1	TRBV2	TRBJ2-7	NA	TGTGCCAGCAGCCCGGGACAGGGATCCTACGAGCAGTACTTC	CASSPGQGSYEQYF